This T cell receptor beta chain was sequenced in a study of response to subunit inactivated influenza vaccine (dated by TCRdb to 2016 to 2018). Some background on the complete study: Deep quantitative profiling of the T cell receptor repertoire was used in the study to follow responses to a trivalent subunit inactivated influenza vaccine.

About this clonotype: The antigen it binds to is not known. It has no much larger one-base neighbor in the sample; base qualities were not kept.

The library was generated by RT-PCR. Sequenced on an Illumina HiSeq 2500. The public reads were reprocessed in TCRdb via fastp at Q25 and MiXCR, keeping in-frame beta chains. Identical CDR3 proteins give one entry, which carries the most common genes and DNA. This sample has roughly 500,000 distinct CDR3 sequences in its table, and more than 15% of those were observed once. The ten top clones hold approximately 3% of the sample. The CDR3 sequence holds 16 residues, the cysteine and phenylalanine included. Only the CDR3 part of the read is kept: 48 bases, read in frame from the first base. V was cut back by 7 bases and J by 1 base, leaving a gap of 20 bases between them. The germline V gene gives CDR1 as SGHRS and CDR2 as YFSETQ. Study-wide findings and limitations: The authors suggested that each seasonal influenza vaccination may recruit only a limited number of new T cells.

Sample: CD4+ T cells sorted from PBMCs, taken around 25 months after vaccination. The V and J genes are TRBV5-1 and TRBJ1-2; the D gene is possibly TRBD1, with 6 bases matching. The origin of this receptor is a man aged 50 to 75 who received an inactivated influenza vaccine. Donor details come from another sample of the same person, matched by shared clones. The CDR3 sequence is CASSLGVGGVNYGYTF. The DNA reads as follows: TGCGCCAGCTCCCTTGGTGTGGGGGGCGTTAACTATGGCTACACCTTC.